The TCR beta chain described here comes from a study of blood T cells in healthy people across ages. The study, taken as a whole, reports: The study found TCR beta diversity correlated strongly with naive T cell percentage. Possibly, changes in expanded clonotypes were confounded because donor CMV status was unknown.

In terms of origin and age, donors were healthy Caucasian individuals from Russia aged roughly 6 to 90. Per the germline V gene, CDR1 is SGHKS and CDR2 is YYEKEE (reference sequence). The CDR3 covers 14 residues. For this clonotype: Its antigen remains unidentified. A junction end diverges from the germline sequence, so it may reflect a read error.

It was with a sample-barcoded 5' primer and a J-beta primer mix that a second PCR of about 6 to 12 cycles was run. Each TCR beta cDNA got a 12-nucleotide random molecular identifier. TCRdb reanalysed the 5' RACE reads using MiXCR and keeps one entry per CDR3 protein. The sample consists of 1.5 million to 2 million distinct CDR3 sequences, approximately 40% of them appearing once. The clonotype was recovered from a human donor in good health. The sequenced sample consisted of blood. V usage is TRBV5-5 and J usage is TRBJ1-2; D gene ambiguous. In DNA form, the CDR3 reads TGTGGCAGCAGCTTAGAATGGCTTTCGGATGGCTACACCTTC. Translating it yields CGSSLEWLSDGYTF.